This T cell receptor beta chain was observed in a study of response to subunit inactivated influenza vaccine. In TCRdb, the RT-PCR reads were re-called with MiXCR into one record per CDR3 protein. The table includes 860,000 or so distinct CDR3 sequences, less than 25% detected once. V gave up 4 bases and J gave up 5 bases; unmatched junction bases: 9. The CDR3 contains 16 residues. The germline V gene encodes CDR1 MDHEN and CDR2 SYDVKM. Of note for this clonotype: Its target is not known.

Points from the study as a whole: The authors put forward the suggestion that each seasonal influenza vaccination may bring in only a limited number of new T cells.

This chain connects TRBV28 to TRBJ1-1, with TRBD1 matching 11 bases. The starting material was PBMCs from blood, obtained roughly 5 days after vaccination. The TCR was taken from a man aged 45-65 years who received an inactivated influenza vaccine. DNA of the CDR3: TGTGCCAGCAGTTCCGGACAGGGGGCCGGGGGGACTGAAGCTTTCTTT. It is translated as CASSSGQGAGGTEAFF.